The next 3 T cell receptor beta chains were all read from a single sample in a study of T cell responses to AZD1222 COVID-19 vaccine. Only in-frame clones appear in the TCRdb table, and some are missing; sequencing was by immunoSEQ multiplex PCR. The table has tens of thousands of clones, approximately 91% seen once. The sample in question was peripheral blood, obtained on day 0 of AZD1222 vaccination. These receptor sequences come from an adult in good health.

This chain connects TRBV10-3 to TRBJ1-2; tentatively, D is TRBD1 (5 bases). V gave up 6 bases and J gave up 1 base, with 18 bases separating them. This CDR3 comprises 16 residues. Germline V lookup: CDR1 ENHRY, CDR2 SYGVKD. The CDR3 nucleotides read TGTGCCATCAGCACGCAAAATCCAGGGCGTAACTATGGCTACACCTTC. Its protein product is CAISTQNPGRNYGYTF.

The chain combines TRBV4-1 with TRBJ1-1; tentative D call: TRBD1 (5 bases). V lost 0 bases to trimming and J lost 4 bases, with 6 bases between them. Germline V gene data show CDR1 as MGHRA and CDR2 as YSYEKL. CDR3 length: 13 amino acids. CDR3 nucleotide sequence: TGCGCCAGCAGCCAAGAAAGGGGCACTGAAGCTTTCTTT. Amino acid sequence: CASSQERGTEAFF.

The gene calls are TRBV5-6 and TRBJ2-3, with a possible D match to TRBD2 (5 bases). The CDR3 spans 15 residues. Germline V CDR1 and CDR2: SGHDT, YYEEEE. Deletions cut 4 bases from V and 6 bases from J, with 18 bases between. The CDR3 spells CASSNQRGSGDTQYF. CDR3 DNA sequence: TGTGCCAGCAGCAACCAACGGGGTAGTGGCGATACGCAGTATTTT.